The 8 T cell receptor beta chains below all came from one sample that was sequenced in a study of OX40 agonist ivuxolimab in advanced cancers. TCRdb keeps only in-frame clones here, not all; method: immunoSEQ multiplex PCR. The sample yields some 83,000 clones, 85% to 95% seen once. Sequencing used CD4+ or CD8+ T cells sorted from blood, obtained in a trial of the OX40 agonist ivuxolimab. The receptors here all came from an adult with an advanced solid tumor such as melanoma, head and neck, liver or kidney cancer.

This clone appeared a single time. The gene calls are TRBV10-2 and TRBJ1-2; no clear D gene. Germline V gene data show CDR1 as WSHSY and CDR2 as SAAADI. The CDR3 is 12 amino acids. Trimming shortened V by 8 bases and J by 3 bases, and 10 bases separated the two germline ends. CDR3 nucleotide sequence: TGCGCCAGCCTCCGGCCCGACTATGGCTACACCTTC. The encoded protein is CASLRPDYGYTF.

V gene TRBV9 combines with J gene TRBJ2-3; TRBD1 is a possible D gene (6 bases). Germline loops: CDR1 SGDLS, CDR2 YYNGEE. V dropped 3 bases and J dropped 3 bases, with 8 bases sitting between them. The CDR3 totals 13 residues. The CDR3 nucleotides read TGTGCCAGCAGCGACAGGGTTACAGATACGCAGTATTTT. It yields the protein CASSDRVTDTQYF.

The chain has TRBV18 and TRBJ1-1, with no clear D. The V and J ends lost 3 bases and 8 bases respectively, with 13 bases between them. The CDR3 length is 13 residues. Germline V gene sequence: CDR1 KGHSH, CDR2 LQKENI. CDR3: CASSPPVGREAFF. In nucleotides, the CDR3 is TGTGCCAGCTCACCCCCGGTGGGTCGCGAAGCTTTCTTT. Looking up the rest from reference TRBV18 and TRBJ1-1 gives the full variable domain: NAGVMQNPRHLVRRRGQEARLRCSPMKGHSHVYWYRQLPEEGLKFMVYLQKENIIDESGMPKERFSAEFPKEGPSILRIQQVVRGDSAAYFCASSPPVGREAFFGQGTRLTVV.

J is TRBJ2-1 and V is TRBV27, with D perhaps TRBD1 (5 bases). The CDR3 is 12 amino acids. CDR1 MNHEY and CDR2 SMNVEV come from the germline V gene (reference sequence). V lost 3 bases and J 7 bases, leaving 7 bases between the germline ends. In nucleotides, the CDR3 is TGTGCCAGCAGTTTTTCAGGGAATGAGCAGTTCTTC. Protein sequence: CASSFSGNEQFF.

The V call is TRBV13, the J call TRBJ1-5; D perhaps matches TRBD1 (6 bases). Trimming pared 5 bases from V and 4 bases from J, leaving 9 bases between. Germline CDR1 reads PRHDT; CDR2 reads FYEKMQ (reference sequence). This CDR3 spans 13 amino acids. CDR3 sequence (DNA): TGTGCCAGCAGCCGCAGGGGTAATCAGCCCCAGCATTTT. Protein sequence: CASSRRGNQPQHF.

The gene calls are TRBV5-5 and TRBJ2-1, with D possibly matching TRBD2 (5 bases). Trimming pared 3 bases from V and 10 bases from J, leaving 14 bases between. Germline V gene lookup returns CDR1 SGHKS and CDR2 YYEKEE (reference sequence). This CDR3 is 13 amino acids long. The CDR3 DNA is TGTGCCAGCAGCTCCCCGACCGGACTCGAGCAGTTCTTC. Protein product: CASSSPTGLEQFF.

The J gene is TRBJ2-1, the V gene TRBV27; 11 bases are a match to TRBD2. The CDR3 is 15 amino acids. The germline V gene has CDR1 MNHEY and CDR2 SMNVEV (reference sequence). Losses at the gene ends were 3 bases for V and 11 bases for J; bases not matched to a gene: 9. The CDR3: CASSFPGLAGLKQFF. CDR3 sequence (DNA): TGTGCCAGCAGTTTCCCCGGACTAGCGGGCTTAAAGCAGTTCTTC.

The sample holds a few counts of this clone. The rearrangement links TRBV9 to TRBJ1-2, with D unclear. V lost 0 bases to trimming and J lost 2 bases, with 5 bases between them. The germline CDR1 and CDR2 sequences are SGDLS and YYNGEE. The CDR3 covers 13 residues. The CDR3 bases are TGTGCCAGCAGCGTAGAGGTCAACTATGGCTACACCTTC. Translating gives CASSVEVNYGYTF. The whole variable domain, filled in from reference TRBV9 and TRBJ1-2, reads DSGVTQTPKHLITATGQRVTLRCSPRSGDLSVYWYQQSLDQGLQFLIQYYNGEERAKGNILERFSAQQFPDLHSELNLSSLELGDSALYFCASSVEVNYGYTFGSGTRLTVV.